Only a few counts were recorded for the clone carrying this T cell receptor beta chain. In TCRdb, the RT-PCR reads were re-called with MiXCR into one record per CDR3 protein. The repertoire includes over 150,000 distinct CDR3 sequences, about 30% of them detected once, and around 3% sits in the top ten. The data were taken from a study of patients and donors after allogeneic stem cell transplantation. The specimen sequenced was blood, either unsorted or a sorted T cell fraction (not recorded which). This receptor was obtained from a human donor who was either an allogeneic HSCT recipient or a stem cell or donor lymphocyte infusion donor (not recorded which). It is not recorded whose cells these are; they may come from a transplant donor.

The CDR3 spells CSARDRQGVRVLDTQYF. CDR3 nucleotide sequence: TGCAGTGCTAGAGATCGACAGGGAGTGCGAGTTCTAGATACGCAGTATTTT. The chain combines TRBV20-1 with TRBJ2-3, with TRBD1 matching over 7 bases. After removal of 0 bases from V and 5 bases from J, the junction contained 14 bases not matched to a gene. CDR1 and CDR2 from the germline V gene are DFQATT and SNEGSKA (reference sequence). The CDR3 extends over 17 amino acids.